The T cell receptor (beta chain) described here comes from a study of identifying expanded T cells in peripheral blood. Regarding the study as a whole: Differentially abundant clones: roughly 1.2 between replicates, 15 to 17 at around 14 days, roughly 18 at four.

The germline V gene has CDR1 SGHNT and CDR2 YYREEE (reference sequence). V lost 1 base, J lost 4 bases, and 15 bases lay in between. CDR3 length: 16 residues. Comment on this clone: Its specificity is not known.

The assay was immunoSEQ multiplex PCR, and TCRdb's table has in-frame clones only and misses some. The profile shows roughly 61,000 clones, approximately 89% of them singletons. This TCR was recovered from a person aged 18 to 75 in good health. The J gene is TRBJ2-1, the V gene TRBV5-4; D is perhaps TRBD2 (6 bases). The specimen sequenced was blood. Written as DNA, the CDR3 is TGTGCCAGCAGCTTGAGGTTTAGCGGACGATACAATGAGCAGTTCTTC. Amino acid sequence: CASSLRFSGRYNEQFF.